One and the same sample provided the 12 T cell receptor beta chains below, sequenced in a study of T cell responses to AZD1222 COVID-19 vaccine. The repertoire was sequenced with immunoSEQ multiplex PCR; TCRdb's copy has only in-frame clones and lacks some. The sample lists approximately 150,000 clones; 80% to 95% were seen once. The sample in question was peripheral blood, obtained on day 0 of AZD1222 vaccination. The receptors shown here come from an adult in good health.

This sequence joins TRBV28 and TRBJ1-1; D gene unclear. Germline lookup yields CDR1 MDHEN and CDR2 SYDVKM. The CDR3 has 15 residues. The V end lost 5 bases, the J end lost 1 base, and 14 bases lay between the germline ends. The CDR3 region has the DNA TGTGCCAGCAGTCCCCCCCGCAAGGGGAACACTGAAGCTTTCTTT. Translation: CASSPPRKGNTEAFF.

The J gene is TRBJ2-4, the V gene TRBV19; a possible D gene is TRBD2 (5 bases). In germline, CDR1 is LNHDA, CDR2 SQIVND (reference sequence). There are 14 residues in the CDR3. The V and J ends lost 7 bases and 0 bases respectively, with 10 bases between them. The CDR3 loop reads CASTSRVAKNIQYF. Written as DNA, the CDR3 is TGTGCCAGTACATCGAGGGTAGCCAAAAACATTCAGTACTTC.

CDR3 sequence (DNA): TGTGCCAGCAGCTTATGGACAGGGGGCTTTAGCAATCAGCCCCAGCATTTT. This encodes CASSLWTGGFSNQPQHF. The V and J genes are TRBV7-2 and TRBJ1-5, with 11 bases lining up with TRBD1. The CDR3 totals 17 residues. CDR1 is SGHTA, CDR2 FQGNSA, per germline. The J segment lost 0 bases and the V segment lost 2 bases, leaving 3 bases of the junction unmatched.

This chain connects TRBV4-1 to TRBJ2-2; TRBD2 agrees at 7 bases. Germline V gene sequence: CDR1 MGHRA, CDR2 YSYEKL. This CDR3 region has 13 residues. V dropped 8 bases and J dropped 5; count of bases not matched to a gene: 5. The CDR3 coding sequence is TGCGCCAGCGGAGCGGGGTGGACCGGGGAGCTGTTTTTT. Its protein is CASGAGWTGELFF.

The V and J genes are TRBV19 and TRBJ1-3, with no clear D. This CDR3 is built from 15 residues. Trimming stripped 5 bases from V and 0 bases from J, with 11 bases between. Germline V lookup: CDR1 LNHDA, CDR2 SQIVND (reference sequence). Here the CDR3 reads CASSADGLSGNTIYF. In DNA, the CDR3 is TGTGCCAGTAGTGCGGACGGACTCTCTGGAAACACCATATATTTT.

The chain carries TRBV3-1 (or the pseudogene TRBV3-2) and TRBJ1-1; D is perhaps TRBD1 (5 bases). Trimming took 4 bases from V and 10 from J, leaving 16 bases between them. The CDR3 covers 13 residues. Germline lookup yields CDR1 LGHDT and CDR2 YNNKEL (reference sequence). The CDR3 spells CASSRGRTQPAFF. The CDR3 nucleotides read TGTGCCAGCAGCCGGGGACGGACTCAACCAGCTTTCTTT.

The chain couples TRBV19 to TRBJ1-1; D is ambiguous. Germline V gene data show CDR1 as LNHDA and CDR2 as SQIVND (reference sequence). The CDR3 consists of 11 residues. The V end was cut by 7 bases, the J end by 3 bases, with 6 bases between. CDR3 loop: CASTWDTEAFF. The DNA of the CDR3 is TGTGCCAGTACTTGGGACACTGAAGCTTTCTTT.

This clone was recorded once. This chain links TRBV3-1 (or the pseudogene TRBV3-2) with TRBJ1-6; the D gene is possibly TRBD1 (6 bases). The CDR3 spans 14 residues. Trimming pared 11 bases from V and 7 bases from J, leaving 18 bases between. Germline CDR1 reads LGHDT; CDR2 reads YNNKEL (reference sequence). CDR3: CAPNPGTLNSPLHF. CDR3 bases: TGTGCCCCAAACCCAGGGACATTAAATTCACCCCTCCACTTT.

The J gene is TRBJ2-6, the V gene TRBV3-1 (or the pseudogene TRBV3-2); D is tentatively TRBD1 or TRBD2 (5 bases each). Trimming took 1 base from V and 0 from J, leaving 16 bases between them. CDR3 length: 19 amino acids. Germline CDR1 is LGHDT and CDR2 is YNNKEL (reference sequence). CDR3 amino acids: CASSQVEGSTRSGANVLTF. The CDR3 coding sequence is TGTGCCAGCAGCCAAGTTGAGGGGTCCACCCGCTCTGGGGCCAACGTCCTGACTTTC.

This clone was observed once. The V gene is TRBV5-1, the J gene TRBJ1-1; D is unclear. This CDR3 contains 14 residues. V was shortened by 4 bases and J by 1 base, with 11 bases between the two germline ends. Germline V gives CDR1 SGHRS, CDR2 YFSETQ. CDR3 in DNA: TGCGCCAGCAGCATAGACATGAGGAACACTGAAGCTTTCTTT. Its translation: CASSIDMRNTEAFF.

This chain links TRBV7-9 with TRBJ2-5; perhaps TRBD2 as D (5 bases). Looked up from germline, CDR1 is SEHNR and CDR2 is FQNEAQ (reference sequence). Trimming left V 7 bases short and J 2 bases short, with 11 bases between. This CDR3 is built from 13 residues. CDR3 in DNA: TGTGCCAGCAAAAGATCGGGGCAAGAGACCCAGTACTTC. Its protein product is CASKRSGQETQYF.

V and J are TRBV10-3 and TRBJ1-5, with D possibly matching TRBD1 (5 bases). Between the trimmed V and J ends, which lost 0 bases and 2 bases, there was a span of 8 bases. This CDR3 spans 15 amino acids. Germline CDR1 and CDR2: ENHRY and SYGVKD. The CDR3 loop reads CAISESRDGNQPQHF. The CDR3 DNA sequence: TGTGCCATCAGTGAGTCCAGGGATGGCAATCAGCCCCAGCATTTT.